These T cell receptor beta chains were read from a single sample in a study of T cells after yellow fever vaccination. TCRdb re-derived calls from the 5' RACE reads in MiXCR, one entry per CDR3 protein. The sample gives 280,000 or so distinct CDR3 sequences, 8.7% of which show up once; about 3.7% is in the top ten. Sequencing was performed on CD4+ T cells sorted from PBMCs, taken 5 days after the yellow fever booster vaccination. The receptor source for this set is a man between 18 and 29 years old who received the YFV17D yellow fever vaccine. Both conserved end residues are part of each CDR3. The D gene is left open where the match is weak. Clone size appears in some rows only: once, few, many, or a class for an expanded clone.

v_gene: TRBV7-2; len: 14; abundance: -; j_gene: TRBJ1-2; d_gene: TRBD1; CDR3aa: CASSPTGVGYGYTF; CDR3nt: TGTGCCAGCAGTCCCACAGGGGTCGGCTATGGCTACACCTTC
v_gene: TRBV9; len: 14; abundance: few; j_gene: TRBJ1-2; d_gene: TRBD1; CDR3aa: CASSRQGQNYGYTF; CDR3nt: TGTGCCAGCAGTCGACAGGGGCAAAACTATGGCTACACCTTC
v_gene: TRBV6-6; len: 14; abundance: few; j_gene: TRBJ2-7; d_gene: -; CDR3aa: CASKRQGSSYEQYF; CDR3nt: TGTGCCAGCAAAAGGCAGGGGAGTTCCTACGAGCAGTACTTC
v_gene: TRBV2; len: 13; abundance: few; j_gene: TRBJ1-1; d_gene: TRBD1; CDR3aa: CASGTGMNTEAFF; CDR3nt: TGTGCCAGCGGGACAGGAATGAACACTGAAGCTTTCTTT
v_gene: TRBV12-2; len: 16; abundance: -; j_gene: TRBJ2-1; d_gene: -; CDR3aa: CASRLADRDFMHEQFF; CDR3nt: TGTGCAAGTCGCTTAGCGGACAGGGACTTTATGCATGAGCAGTTCTTC
v_gene: TRBV5-1; len: 15; abundance: -; j_gene: TRBJ2-1; d_gene: -; CDR3aa: CASRPGTASYNEQFF; CDR3nt: TGCGCCAGCAGACCCGGGACCGCGTCCTACAATGAGCAGTTCTTC
v_gene: TRBV27; len: 16; abundance: few; j_gene: TRBJ1-4; d_gene: -; CDR3aa: CASSSAPRGAPEKLFF; CDR3nt: TGTGCCAGCAGCTCCGCCCCGCGGGGGGCGCCGGAAAAACTGTTTTTT
v_gene: TRBV20-1; len: 12; abundance: few; j_gene: TRBJ1-2; d_gene: -; CDR3aa: CSEKSSNYGYTF; CDR3nt: TGCAGTGAAAAGTCTTCTAACTATGGCTACACCTTC
v_gene: TRBV7-3; len: 17; abundance: many; j_gene: TRBJ2-6; d_gene: TRBD1; CDR3aa: CASSPIHRGSGANVLTF; CDR3nt: TGTGCCAGCAGCCCCATTCACAGGGGTTCCGGGGCCAACGTCCTGACTTTC
v_gene: TRBV6-4; len: 11; abundance: many; j_gene: TRBJ2-4; d_gene: -; CDR3aa: CASVGGRIQYF; CDR3nt: TGTGCCAGCGTAGGGGGACGGATTCAGTACTTC
v_gene: TRBV4-2; len: 15; abundance: -; j_gene: TRBJ2-1; d_gene: TRBD2; CDR3aa: CASSHGLAGVNEQFF; CDR3nt: TGTGCCAGCAGCCATGGACTAGCGGGGGTAAATGAGCAGTTCTTC
v_gene: TRBV7-2; len: 18; abundance: many; j_gene: TRBJ2-1; d_gene: TRBD1; CDR3aa: CASSLVWVGTGQFNEQFF; CDR3nt: TGTGCCAGCAGCTTAGTTTGGGTCGGGACAGGACAATTCAATGAGCAGTTCTTC
v_gene: TRBV4-2; len: 15; abundance: few; j_gene: TRBJ1-1; d_gene: TRBD1; CDR3aa: CASSQDQAGGTEAFF; CDR3nt: TGTGCCAGCAGCCAAGATCAGGCAGGGGGCACTGAAGCTTTCTTT
v_gene: TRBV19; len: 16; abundance: -; j_gene: TRBJ2-6; d_gene: -; CDR3aa: CASSTEGGAGANVLTF; CDR3nt: TGTGCCAGTAGTACTGAGGGCGGAGCTGGGGCCAACGTCCTGACTTTC
v_gene: TRBV5-4; len: 14; abundance: -; j_gene: TRBJ2-3; d_gene: -; CDR3aa: CASSVGAYTDTQYF; CDR3nt: TGTGCCAGCAGCGTGGGGGCCTACACAGATACGCAGTATTTT
v_gene: TRBV5-4; len: 12; abundance: -; j_gene: TRBJ1-1; d_gene: -; CDR3aa: CASRNVNTEAFF; CDR3nt: TGTGCCAGCAGAAACGTGAACACTGAAGCTTTCTTT
v_gene: TRBV29-1; len: 14; abundance: many; j_gene: TRBJ1-2; d_gene: -; CDR3aa: CSVDPPRQKMGYTF; CDR3nt: TGCAGCGTTGATCCCCCAAGACAGAAAATGGGCTACACCTTC
v_gene: TRBV4-1; len: 14; abundance: many; j_gene: TRBJ2-7; d_gene: -; CDR3aa: CASSRDRNTYEQYF; CDR3nt: TGCGCCAGCAGCCGAGACAGGAATACCTACGAGCAGTACTTC
v_gene: TRBV5-1; len: 14; abundance: few; j_gene: TRBJ2-3; d_gene: -; CDR3aa: CASSLIPGADTQYF; CDR3nt: TGCGCCAGCAGCTTGATCCCAGGGGCAGATACGCAGTATTTT
v_gene: TRBV6-2/TRBV6-3; len: 13; abundance: many; j_gene: TRBJ2-3; d_gene: -; CDR3aa: CASSYSGSDTQYF; CDR3nt: TGTGCCAGCAGTTACAGTGGCTCAGATACGCAGTATTTT
v_gene: TRBV20-1; len: 14; abundance: -; j_gene: TRBJ1-1; d_gene: -; CDR3aa: CSARIRGVDTEAFF; CDR3nt: TGCAGTGCTAGAATAAGGGGCGTGGACACTGAAGCTTTCTTT
v_gene: TRBV15; len: 13; abundance: few; j_gene: TRBJ1-1; d_gene: -; CDR3aa: CATQWDMNTEAFF; CDR3nt: TGTGCCACGCAGTGGGATATGAACACTGAAGCTTTCTTT
v_gene: TRBV5-1; len: 15; abundance: many; j_gene: TRBJ2-3; d_gene: TRBD1; CDR3aa: CASSLGQGHTDTQYF; CDR3nt: TGCGCCAGCAGCTTGGGACAGGGGCACACAGATACGCAGTATTTT